This T cell receptor (beta chain) derives from a study of blood T cell repertoires in COVID-19. Study context: The origin of the acute and convalescent COVID-19 samples was the United States, Italy and Spain.

This CDR3 spans 12 amino acids. The authors' processing: Reference gene primers were amplified, and this amplification served to estimate nucleated cell counts. Only in-frame clones appear in the TCRdb table, and some are missing; sequencing was by immunoSEQ multiplex PCR. Clone size and V and J calls were adopted from that table, with D and trimming inferred from the DNA. The sample consists of 38,000 or so clones, more than 80% of them appearing once. V gene TRBV21-1 combines with J gene TRBJ2-1; TRBD1 is taken as the D call from the table, unchecked against the DNA. TRBV21-1 is listed as a pseudogene. The TCR sequence derives from a human donor in a cohort sampled during active or convalescent COVID-19. The donor label of this sample is uncertain. The sequencing input was peripheral blood. The CDR3 reads CASSKSRGEQFF. Written as DNA, the CDR3 is TGTGCCAGCAGCAAATCCAGGGGTGAGCAGTTCTTC.